This TCR beta chain was found in a study of blood T cell repertoires in COVID-19. CDR1 SGHRS and CDR2 YFSETQ come from the germline V gene. Trimming took 4 bases from V and 4 from J; bases not matched to a gene: 20. This CDR3 is 19 amino acids long. This clone was detected only a few times. TCRdb's copy holds only in-frame clones and misses some; the assay was immunoSEQ multiplex PCR. The sample contains over 130,000 clones, around 90% of which appear only once. The chain has TRBV5-1 and TRBJ1-2; 9 bases align to TRBD1. This TCR was sampled from an older woman with active or convalescent COVID-19. The source material was peripheral blood. The CDR3 nucleotides read TGCGCCAGCAGCCGTACACCAACGGGACAGGGATGGGCGGGCTATGGCTACACCTTC. Protein product: CASSRTPTGQGWAGYGYTF.